The 15 T cell receptor beta chains given below trace back to one sample, sequenced in a study of cytomegalovirus exposure and HLA in healthy donors. Researchers ran the PCR with 60 Vbeta and 13 Jbeta primers. The table came from immunoSEQ multiplex PCR; TCRdb's copy has only in-frame clones and leaves some out. The repertoire table contains approximately 120,000 clones. Sequencing was carried out using PBMCs. Receptors originate from a man aged 35 to 55 in good health and CMV-seronegative.

The chain joins TRBV12-5 to TRBJ2-4; 9 bases line up with TRBD2. With 6 bases clipped from V and 3 bases from J, the junction kept 24 bases outside the gene matches. The V gene's germline CDR1 is LGHNT and CDR2 FRNRAP. The CDR3 covers 21 residues. CDR3 loop: CASGFYTLAGVPLSGKNIQYF. CDR3 bases: TGTGCTAGTGGATTTTATACCTTAGCGGGAGTTCCCCTATCGGGCAAAAACATTCAGTACTTC.

The chain uses TRBV25-1 and TRBJ2-1; 8 nucleotides agree with TRBD2. This CDR3 region has 16 residues. Unmatched junction bases numbered 8, after V lost 0 bases and J lost 7 bases. CDR1 and CDR2 (germline): MGHDK, SYGVNS. This CDR3 is CASSEYRAGGVNEQFF. The CDR3 region has the DNA TGTGCCAGCAGTGAATATCGGGCGGGAGGTGTAAATGAGCAGTTCTTC.

The rearrangement uses TRBV28 and TRBJ1-5, with D hard to call. This CDR3 region has 14 residues. Per germline, CDR1 MDHEN and CDR2 SYDVKM. V shed 1 base and J shed 6 bases, with 10 bases lying between them. The CDR3 sequence: CASSLLGLGQPQHF. DNA of the CDR3: TGTGCCAGCAGTTTATTGGGCCTCGGTCAGCCCCAGCATTTT.

The rearrangement uses TRBV27 and TRBJ2-1, with 7 bases matching TRBD2. The CDR3 is made up of 15 amino acids. Trimming removed 3 bases from V and 2 bases from J; junction bases left unmatched: 4. Germline CDR1 reads MNHEY; CDR2 reads SMNVEV (reference sequence). CDR3 loop: CASSFLAGAYNEQFF. CDR3 sequence (DNA): TGTGCCAGCAGTTTTCTTGCGGGGGCCTACAATGAGCAGTTCTTC.

The CDR3 sequence is CASNHLGQGYEQYF. Written as DNA, the CDR3 is TGTGCCAGTAACCACCTGGGACAGGGCTACGAGCAGTACTTC. V usage is TRBV19 and J usage is TRBJ2-7, with TRBD1 matching 9 bases. This CDR3 has 14 amino acids. The V gene end was trimmed by 7 bases and the J gene end by 3 bases; junction bases not matched to a gene: 7. Germline V lookup: CDR1 LNHDA, CDR2 SQIVND (reference sequence).

The rearrangement joins TRBV28 to TRBJ1-3; D not resolved. The V gene's germline CDR1 is MDHEN and CDR2 SYDVKM. Trimming removed 3 bases at V and 1 base at J, with 7 bases between. The CDR3 runs 14 residues. CDR3: CASSFWQSGNTIYF. CDR3 DNA: TGTGCCAGCAGTTTTTGGCAGTCTGGAAACACCATATATTTT. The variable domain in full, completed from reference TRBV28 and TRBJ1-3, reads DVKVTQSSRYLVKRTGEKVFLECVQDMDHENMFWYRQDPGLGLRLIYFSYDVKMKEKGDIPEGYSVSREKKERFSLILESASTNQTSMYLCASSFWQSGNTIYFGEGSWLTVV.

The genes are TRBV9 and TRBJ2-3; 8 bases align to TRBD2. Losses at the gene ends were 0 bases for V and 9 bases for J; bases not matched to a gene: 12. CDR1 and CDR2 from the germline V gene are SGDLS and YYNGEE. The CDR3 is 16 amino acids. The CDR3 sequence: CASSVVTSGAGGTQYF. The DNA for the CDR3 is TGTGCCAGCAGCGTAGTAACTAGCGGAGCAGGAGGCACGCAGTATTTT.

The chain has TRBV4-1 and TRBJ1-3; D remains unclear. This CDR3 has 16 residues. Germline CDR1 and CDR2: MGHRA and YSYEKL. V was shortened by 3 bases and J by 4 bases, with 16 bases between the two germline ends. The CDR3 region has the DNA TGCGCCAGCAGCCAGGCCCTGGGAGATGCGGGAAACACCATATATTTT. This gives the protein CASSQALGDAGNTIYF.

This chain joins TRBV19 and TRBJ1-2; tentative D call: TRBD1 (5 bases). The CDR3 length is 16 residues. Between the trimmed V and J ends, which lost 10 bases and 0 bases, there was a span of 21 bases. Per the germline V gene, CDR1 is LNHDA and CDR2 is SQIVND (reference sequence). The CDR3 DNA is TGTGCCACTTGGGGCGGCATGGGGCAGACTAACTATGGCTACACCTTC. It encodes CATWGGMGQTNYGYTF.

This chain uses TRBV5-6 with TRBJ1-3; D not resolved. Germline CDR1 is SGHDT and CDR2 is YYEEEE. This CDR3 has 13 amino acids. The V gene lost 0 bases and the J gene lost 9 bases, with 10 bases spanning the gap. In DNA form, the CDR3 reads TGTGCCAGCAGCTTGGGTCTTTCGGGCACCATATATTTT. It encodes CASSLGLSGTIYF.

The chain carries TRBV9 and TRBJ1-1; possibly TRBD1 for D (6 bases). CDR1 SGDLS and CDR2 YYNGEE come from the germline V gene. This CDR3 has 15 residues. V lost 6 bases, J lost 2 bases, and 17 bases lay in between. The CDR3 reads CASTSGWGPNTEAFF. Written as DNA, the CDR3 is TGTGCCAGCACCTCCGGATGGGGGCCTAACACTGAAGCTTTCTTT.

The rearrangement joins TRBV7-9 to TRBJ2-3, with TRBD1 matching over 10 bases. The CDR3 sequence is 11 residues long. The V segment lost 4 bases and the J segment 14 bases; nucleotides outside the gene matches: 3. Germline V lookup: CDR1 SEHNR, CDR2 FQNEAQ (reference sequence). CDR3 nucleotides: TGTGCCAGCAGCTGGGACAGGGGTCCGTATTTT. Protein: CASSWDRGPYF.

The J gene is TRBJ2-1, the V gene TRBV6-4, with 9 positions matching TRBD2. There are 15 residues in the CDR3. V lost 6 bases and J lost 1; bases outside the gene matches: 4. The germline CDR1 and CDR2 sequences are MRHNA and SNTAGT. The CDR3 region is CASSRTSDSYNEQFF. CDR3 in DNA: TGTGCCAGCAGCCGGACTAGCGATTCCTACAATGAGCAGTTCTTC.

The chain combines TRBV18 with TRBJ2-1; 7 bases fit TRBD2. The junction had 15 bases not matched to a gene; V was cut back by 6 bases and J by 13 bases. Germline CDR1 and CDR2: KGHSH and LQKENI. This CDR3 spans 14 amino acids. DNA for the CDR3: TGTGCCAGCTCGCCCGGGACTACCGGTTACGGACAGTTCTTC. Translation gives CASSPGTTGYGQFF.

J is TRBJ1-1 and V is TRBV5-1; D is uncertain. V dropped 4 bases and J dropped 2 bases, with 9 bases sitting between them. CDR3 length equals 13 residues. CDR1 is SGHRS, CDR2 YFSETQ, per germline. The CDR3 bases are TGCGCCAGCAGCACTATTACAAACACTGAAGCTTTCTTT. This translates into CASSTITNTEAFF. The entire variable domain, with the rest obtained from reference TRBV5-1 and TRBJ1-1, is as follows: KAGVTQTPRYLIKTRGQQVTLSCSPISGHRSVSWYQQTPGQGLQFLFEYFSETQRNKGNFPGRFSGRQFSNSRSEMNVSTLELGDSALYLCASSTITNTEAFFGQGTRLTVV.